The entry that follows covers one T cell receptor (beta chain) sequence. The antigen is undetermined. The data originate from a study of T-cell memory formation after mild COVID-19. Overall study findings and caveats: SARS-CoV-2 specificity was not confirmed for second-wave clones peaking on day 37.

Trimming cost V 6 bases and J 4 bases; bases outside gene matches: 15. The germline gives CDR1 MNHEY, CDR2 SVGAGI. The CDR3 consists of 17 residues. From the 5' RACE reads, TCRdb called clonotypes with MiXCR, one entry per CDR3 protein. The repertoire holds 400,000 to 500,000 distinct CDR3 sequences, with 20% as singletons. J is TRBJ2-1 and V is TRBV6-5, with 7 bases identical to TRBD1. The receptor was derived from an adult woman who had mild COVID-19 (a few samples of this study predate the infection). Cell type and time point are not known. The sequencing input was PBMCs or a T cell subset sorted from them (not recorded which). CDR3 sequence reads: CASRSPPRDRRYNEQFF. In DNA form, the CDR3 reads TGTGCCAGCAGGAGCCCACCCCGGGACAGACGATACAATGAGCAGTTCTTC.